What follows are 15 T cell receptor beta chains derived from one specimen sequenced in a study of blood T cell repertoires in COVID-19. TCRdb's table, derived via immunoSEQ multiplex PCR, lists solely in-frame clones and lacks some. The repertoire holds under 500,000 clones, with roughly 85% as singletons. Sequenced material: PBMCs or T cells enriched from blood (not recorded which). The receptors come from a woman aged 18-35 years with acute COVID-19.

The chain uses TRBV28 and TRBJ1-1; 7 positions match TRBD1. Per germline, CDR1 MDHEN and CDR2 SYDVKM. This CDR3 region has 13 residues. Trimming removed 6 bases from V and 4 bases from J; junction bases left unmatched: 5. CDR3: CASSRGQTTEAFF. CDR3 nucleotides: TGTGCCAGCAGCAGGGGACAGACCACTGAAGCTTTCTTT.

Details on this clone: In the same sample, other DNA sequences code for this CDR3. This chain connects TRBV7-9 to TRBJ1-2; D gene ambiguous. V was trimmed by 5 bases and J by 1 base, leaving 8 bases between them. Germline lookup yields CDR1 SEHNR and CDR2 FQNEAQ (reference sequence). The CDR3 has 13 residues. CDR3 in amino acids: CASSRQDNYGYTF. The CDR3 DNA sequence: TGTGCCAGCAGCCGCCAGGATAACTATGGCTACACCTTC.

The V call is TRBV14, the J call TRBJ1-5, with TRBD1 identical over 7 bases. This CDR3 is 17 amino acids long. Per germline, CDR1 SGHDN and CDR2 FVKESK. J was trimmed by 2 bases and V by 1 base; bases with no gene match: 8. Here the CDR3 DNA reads TGTGCCAGCAGCCAAGGTGAGACAGGGTTTGGCAATCAGCCCCAGCATTTT. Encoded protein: CASSQGETGFGNQPQHF. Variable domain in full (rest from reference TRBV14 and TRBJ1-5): EAGVTQFPSHSVIEKGQTVTLRCDPISGHDNLYWYRRVMGKEIKFLLHFVKESKQDESGMPNNRFLAERTGGTYSTLKVQPAELEDSGVYFCASSQGETGFGNQPQHFGDGTRLSIL.

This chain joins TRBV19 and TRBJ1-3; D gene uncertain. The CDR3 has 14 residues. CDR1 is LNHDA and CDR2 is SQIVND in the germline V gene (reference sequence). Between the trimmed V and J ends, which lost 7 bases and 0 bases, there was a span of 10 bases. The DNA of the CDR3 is TGTGCCAGTACCGCAGGCTACTCTGGAAACACCATATATTTT. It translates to CASTAGYSGNTIYF.

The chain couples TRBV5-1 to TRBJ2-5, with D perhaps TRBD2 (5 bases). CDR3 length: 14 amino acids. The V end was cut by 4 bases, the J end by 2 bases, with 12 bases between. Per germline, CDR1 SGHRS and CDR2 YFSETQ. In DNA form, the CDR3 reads TGCGCCAGCAGCCCCGGGAATGGGCAAGAGACCCAGTACTTC. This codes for CASSPGNGQETQYF.

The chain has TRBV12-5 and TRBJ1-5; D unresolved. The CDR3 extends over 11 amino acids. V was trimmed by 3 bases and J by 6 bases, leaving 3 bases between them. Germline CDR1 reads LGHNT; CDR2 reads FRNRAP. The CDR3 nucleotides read TGTGCTAGTGGTTTTAGTCAGCCCCAGCATTTT. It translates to CASGFSQPQHF.

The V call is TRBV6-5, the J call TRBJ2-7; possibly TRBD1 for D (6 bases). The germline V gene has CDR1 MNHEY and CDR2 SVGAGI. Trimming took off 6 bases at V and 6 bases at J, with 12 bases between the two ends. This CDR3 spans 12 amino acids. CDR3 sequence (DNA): TGTGCCAGCAGCCCAGGGGCGGCCGAGCAGTACTTC. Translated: CASSPGAAEQYF.

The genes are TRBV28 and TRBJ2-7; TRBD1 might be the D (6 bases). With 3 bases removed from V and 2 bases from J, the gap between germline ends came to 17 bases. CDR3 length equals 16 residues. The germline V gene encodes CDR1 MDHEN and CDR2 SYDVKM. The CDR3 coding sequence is TGTGCCAGCAGTTTCGGAAGGCAGGGGCGCGCCTACGAGCAGTACTTC. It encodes CASSFGRQGRAYEQYF. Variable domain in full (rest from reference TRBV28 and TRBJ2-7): DVKVTQSSRYLVKRTGEKVFLECVQDMDHENMFWYRQDPGLGLRLIYFSYDVKMKEKGDIPEGYSVSREKKERFSLILESASTNQTSMYLCASSFGRQGRAYEQYFGPGTRLTVT.

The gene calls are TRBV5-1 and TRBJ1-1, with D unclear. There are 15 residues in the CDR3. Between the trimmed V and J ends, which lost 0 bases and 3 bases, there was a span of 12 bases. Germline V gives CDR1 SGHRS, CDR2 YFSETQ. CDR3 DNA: TGCGCCAGCAGCTTGGTCGGGAATGCGGACACTGAAGCTTTCTTT. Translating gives CASSLVGNADTEAFF.

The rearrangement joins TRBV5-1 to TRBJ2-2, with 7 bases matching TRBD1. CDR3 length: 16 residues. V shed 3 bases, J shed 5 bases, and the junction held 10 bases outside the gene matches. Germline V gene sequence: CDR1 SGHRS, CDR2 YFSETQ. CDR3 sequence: CASSSLHDRDTGELFF. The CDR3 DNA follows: TGCGCCAGCAGCTCGCTCCACGACAGGGATACCGGGGAGCTGTTTTTT.

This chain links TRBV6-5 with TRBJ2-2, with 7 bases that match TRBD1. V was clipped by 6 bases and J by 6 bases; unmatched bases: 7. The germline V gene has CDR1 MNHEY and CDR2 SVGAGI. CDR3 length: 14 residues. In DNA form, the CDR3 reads TGTGCCAGCAGCAAATCCACAGGGGCCGGGGAGCTGTTTTTT. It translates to CASSKSTGAGELFF.

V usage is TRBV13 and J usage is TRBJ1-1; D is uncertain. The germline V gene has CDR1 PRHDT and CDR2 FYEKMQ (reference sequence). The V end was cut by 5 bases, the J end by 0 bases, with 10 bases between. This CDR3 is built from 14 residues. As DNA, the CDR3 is TGTGCCAGCAGCGAACTAGCGATGAACACTGAAGCTTTCTTT. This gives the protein CASSELAMNTEAFF.

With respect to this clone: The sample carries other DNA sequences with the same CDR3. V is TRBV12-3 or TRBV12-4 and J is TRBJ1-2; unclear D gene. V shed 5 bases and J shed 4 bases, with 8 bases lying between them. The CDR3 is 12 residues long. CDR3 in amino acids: CASSRDSYGYTF. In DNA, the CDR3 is TGTGCCAGCAGTCGTGACTCCTATGGCTACACCTTC.

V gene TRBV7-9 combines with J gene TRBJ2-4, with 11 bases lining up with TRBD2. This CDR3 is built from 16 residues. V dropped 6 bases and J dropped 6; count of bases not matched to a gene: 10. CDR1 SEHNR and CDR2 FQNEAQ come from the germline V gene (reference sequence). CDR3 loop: CASRGTSGSGRNIQYF. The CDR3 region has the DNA TGTGCCAGCAGGGGTACTAGCGGGAGTGGGAGAAACATTCAGTACTTC.

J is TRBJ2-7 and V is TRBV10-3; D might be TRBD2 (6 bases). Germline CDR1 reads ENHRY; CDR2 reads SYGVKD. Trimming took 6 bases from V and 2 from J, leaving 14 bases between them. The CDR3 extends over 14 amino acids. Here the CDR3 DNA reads TGTGCCATCAGCGCCCTACCGGGGGCCTACGAGCAGTACTTC. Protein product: CAISALPGAYEQYF.